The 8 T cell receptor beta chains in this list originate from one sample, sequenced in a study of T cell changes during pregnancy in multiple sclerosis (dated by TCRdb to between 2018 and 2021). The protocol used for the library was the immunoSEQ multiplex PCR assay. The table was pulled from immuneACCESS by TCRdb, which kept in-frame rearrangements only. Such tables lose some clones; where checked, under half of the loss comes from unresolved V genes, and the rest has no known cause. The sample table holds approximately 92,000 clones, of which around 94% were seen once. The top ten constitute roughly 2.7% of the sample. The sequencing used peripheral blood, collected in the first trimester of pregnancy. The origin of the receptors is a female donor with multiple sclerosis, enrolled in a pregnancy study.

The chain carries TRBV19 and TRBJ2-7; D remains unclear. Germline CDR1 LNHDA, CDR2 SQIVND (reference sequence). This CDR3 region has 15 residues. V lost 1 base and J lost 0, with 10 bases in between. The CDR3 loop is CASSIAQATSYEQYF. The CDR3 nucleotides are TGTGCCAGTAGTATAGCCCAGGCGACCTCCTACGAGCAGTACTTC.

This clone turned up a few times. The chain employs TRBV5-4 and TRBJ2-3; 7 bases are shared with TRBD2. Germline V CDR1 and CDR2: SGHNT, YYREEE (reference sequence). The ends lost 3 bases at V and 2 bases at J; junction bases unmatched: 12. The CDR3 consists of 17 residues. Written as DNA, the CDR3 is TGTGCCAGCAGCTCTGCAATGGTGGGAGGGTTCACAGATACGCAGTATTTT. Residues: CASSSAMVGGFTDTQYF.

CDR3 sequence reads: CASSTGQGYQPQHF. The CDR3 coding sequence is TGTGCCAGCAGCACGGGACAGGGTTATCAGCCCCAGCATTTT. The chain employs TRBV7-9 and TRBJ1-5; 9 nucleotides match TRBD1. The V and J ends lost 5 bases and 5 bases, in that order; junction bases with no gene match: 4. Per the germline V gene, CDR1 is SEHNR and CDR2 is FQNEAQ (reference sequence). This CDR3 contains 14 residues.

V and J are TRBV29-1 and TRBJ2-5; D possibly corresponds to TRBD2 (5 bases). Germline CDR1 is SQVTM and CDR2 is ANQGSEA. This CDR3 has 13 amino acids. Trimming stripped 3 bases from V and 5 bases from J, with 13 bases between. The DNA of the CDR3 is TGCAGCGTTGAGAGGGCCGTTGGGGAGACCCAGTACTTC. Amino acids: CSVERAVGETQYF. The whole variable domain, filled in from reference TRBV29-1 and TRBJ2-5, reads SAVISQKPSRDICQRGTSLTIQCQVDSQVTMMFWYRQQPGQSLTLIATANQGSEATYESGFVIDKFPISRPNLTFSTLTVSNMSPEDSSIYLCSVERAVGETQYFGPGTRLLVL.

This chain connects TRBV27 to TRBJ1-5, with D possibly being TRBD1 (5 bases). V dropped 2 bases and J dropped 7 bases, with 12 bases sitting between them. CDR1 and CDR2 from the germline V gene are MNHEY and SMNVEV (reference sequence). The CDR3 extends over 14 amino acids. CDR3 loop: CASSLNPGGQPQHF. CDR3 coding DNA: TGTGCCAGCAGTTTAAACCCCGGGGGACAGCCCCAGCATTTT.

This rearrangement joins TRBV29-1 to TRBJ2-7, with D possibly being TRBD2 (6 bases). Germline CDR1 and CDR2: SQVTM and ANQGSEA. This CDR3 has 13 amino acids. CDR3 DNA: TGCAGTGTGATGGAAGGGCGGAGGGACGAGCAGTACTTC. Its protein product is CSVMEGRRDEQYF.

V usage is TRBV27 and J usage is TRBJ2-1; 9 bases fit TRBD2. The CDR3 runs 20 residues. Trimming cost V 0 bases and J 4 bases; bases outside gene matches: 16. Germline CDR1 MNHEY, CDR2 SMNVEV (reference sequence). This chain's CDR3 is CASSLSLGSLASGKYNEQFF. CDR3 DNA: TGTGCCAGCAGTTTATCGCTGGGTAGCTTGGCTAGCGGGAAATACAATGAGCAGTTCTTC.

CDR3 coding DNA: TGTGCCACCAGACTAGCGGGGGGCCCAGATACGCAGTATTTT. Protein: CATRLAGGPDTQYF. The chain combines TRBV15 with TRBJ2-3; 12 positions agree with TRBD2. J lost 4 bases, V lost 6 bases, and 2 bases had no gene match. This CDR3 region has 14 residues. CDR1 is LNHNV, CDR2 YYDKDF, per germline (reference sequence).